This paragraph covers one T cell receptor beta chain sequence. The sort gate was single viable CD3+CD4+CD8-CD45RO+ cells for memory CD4+ T cells. The CDR3 is 17 amino acids. Trimming left V 0 bases short and J 0 bases short, with 12 bases between. Looked up from germline, CDR1 is LGHNA and CDR2 is YSLEER. This specimen comes from a study of memory CD4+ T cells and cytomegalovirus serostatus. Per the original data handling: After removing out-of-frame reads, 2,204,828 distinct TCRbeta sequences remained. This table comes from immunoSEQ multiplex PCR, and its TCRdb copy is limited to in-frame clones, with some not included. V and J calls and clone size are as listed in that table; D and trimming were resolved from the DNA. In the table there are roughly 28,000 clones, about 78% of which are singletons.

The V call is TRBV4-3, the J call TRBJ2-1; perhaps TRBD2 as D (5 bases). The receptor was isolated from an adult in good health and CMV-seronegative. Sequencing was performed on memory CD4+ T cells from blood. The CDR3: CASSQDPSGSSYNEQFF. The CDR3 nucleotides are TGCGCCAGCAGCCAAGATCCTAGTGGGAGCTCCTACAATGAGCAGTTCTTC.